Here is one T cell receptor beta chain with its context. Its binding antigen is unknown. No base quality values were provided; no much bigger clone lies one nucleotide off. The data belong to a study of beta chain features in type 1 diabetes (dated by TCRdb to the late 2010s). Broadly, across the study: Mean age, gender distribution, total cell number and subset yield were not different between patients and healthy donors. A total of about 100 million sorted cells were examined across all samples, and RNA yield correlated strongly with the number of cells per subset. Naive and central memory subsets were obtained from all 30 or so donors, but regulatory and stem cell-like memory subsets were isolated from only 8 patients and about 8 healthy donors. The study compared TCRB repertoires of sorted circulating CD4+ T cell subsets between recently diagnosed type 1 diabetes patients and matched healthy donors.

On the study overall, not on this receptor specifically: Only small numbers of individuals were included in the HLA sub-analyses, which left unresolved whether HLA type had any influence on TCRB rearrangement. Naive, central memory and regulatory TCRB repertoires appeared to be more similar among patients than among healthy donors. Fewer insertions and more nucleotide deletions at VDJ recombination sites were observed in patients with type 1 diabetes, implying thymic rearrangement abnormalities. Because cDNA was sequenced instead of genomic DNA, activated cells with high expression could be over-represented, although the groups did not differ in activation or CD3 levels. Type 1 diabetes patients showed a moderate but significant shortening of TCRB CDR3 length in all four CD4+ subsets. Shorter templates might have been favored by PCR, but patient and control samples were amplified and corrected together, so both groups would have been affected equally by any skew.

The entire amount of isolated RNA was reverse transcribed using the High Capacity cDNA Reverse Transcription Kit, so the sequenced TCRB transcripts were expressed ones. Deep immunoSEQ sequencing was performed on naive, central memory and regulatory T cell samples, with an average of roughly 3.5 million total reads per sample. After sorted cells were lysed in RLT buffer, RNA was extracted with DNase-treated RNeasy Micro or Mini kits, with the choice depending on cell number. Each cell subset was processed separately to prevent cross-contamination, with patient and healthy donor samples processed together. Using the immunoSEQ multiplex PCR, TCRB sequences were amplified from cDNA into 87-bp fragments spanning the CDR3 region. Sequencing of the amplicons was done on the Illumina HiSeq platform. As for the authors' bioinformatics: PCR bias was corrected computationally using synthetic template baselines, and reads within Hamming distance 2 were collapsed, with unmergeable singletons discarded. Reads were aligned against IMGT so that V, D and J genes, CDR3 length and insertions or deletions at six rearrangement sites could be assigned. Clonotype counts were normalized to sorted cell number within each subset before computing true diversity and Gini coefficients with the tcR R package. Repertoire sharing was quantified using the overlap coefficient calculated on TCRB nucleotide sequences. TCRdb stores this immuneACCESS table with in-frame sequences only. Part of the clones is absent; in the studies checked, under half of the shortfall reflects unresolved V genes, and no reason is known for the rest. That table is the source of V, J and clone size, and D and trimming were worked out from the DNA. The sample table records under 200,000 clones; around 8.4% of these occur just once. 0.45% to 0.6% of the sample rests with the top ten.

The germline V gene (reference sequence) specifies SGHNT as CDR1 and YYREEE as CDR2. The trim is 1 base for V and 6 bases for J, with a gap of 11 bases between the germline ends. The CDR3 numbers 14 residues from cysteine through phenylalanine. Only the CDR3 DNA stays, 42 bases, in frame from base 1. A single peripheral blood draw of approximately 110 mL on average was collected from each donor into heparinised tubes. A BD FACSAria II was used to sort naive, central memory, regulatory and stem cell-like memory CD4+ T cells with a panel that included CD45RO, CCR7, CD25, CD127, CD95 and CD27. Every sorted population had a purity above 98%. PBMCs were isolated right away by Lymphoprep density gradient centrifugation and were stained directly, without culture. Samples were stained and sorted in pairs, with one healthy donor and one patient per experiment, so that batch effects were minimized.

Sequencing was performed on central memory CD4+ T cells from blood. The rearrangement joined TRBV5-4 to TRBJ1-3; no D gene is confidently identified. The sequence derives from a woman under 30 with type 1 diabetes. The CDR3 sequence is CASSLSTVPNTIYF. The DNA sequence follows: TGTGCCAGCAGCTTGTCCACAGTTCCAAACACCATATATTTT.